Shown below are 20 T cell receptor beta chains from a single sample sequenced in a study of cytomegalovirus exposure and HLA in healthy donors. Primers included in the PCR were 60 Vbeta and 13 Jbeta primers. TCRdb's copy holds only in-frame clones and misses some; the assay was immunoSEQ multiplex PCR. Of some 150,000 clones in the sample, 75% to 90% were seen once. The sample was PBMCs. These receptor sequences come from a female donor in good health and CMV-seronegative.

The V gene is TRBV6-5, the J gene TRBJ1-2; D call uncertain. Germline V gives CDR1 MNHEY, CDR2 SVGAGI. This CDR3 has 14 amino acids. The V gene lost 0 bases and the J gene lost 1 base, with 6 bases spanning the gap. The CDR3 reads CASSYSAGNYGYTF. In DNA form, the CDR3 reads TGTGCCAGCAGTTACTCGGCGGGTAACTATGGCTACACCTTC.

V gene TRBV6-6 combines with J gene TRBJ2-5; TRBD1 matches at 10 bases. From germline, CDR1 is MNHNY and CDR2 SVGAGI (reference sequence). The CDR3 is 15 residues long. Trimming took 6 bases from V and 2 from J; bases not matched to a gene: 6. The CDR3 nucleotides are TGTGCCAGCAGGGGGGACAGGGGCGTTCAAGAGACCCAGTACTTC. The encoded protein is CASRGDRGVQETQYF.

The chain carries TRBV16 and TRBJ1-4; no reliable D call. CDR1 and CDR2 (germline): KGHSY, FQNENV. V was cut by 0 bases and J by 7 bases, with 9 bases left in between. This CDR3 region has 14 residues. The CDR3 protein is CASSQSPDPEKLFF. Here the CDR3 DNA reads TGTGCCAGCAGCCAATCGCCAGATCCTGAAAAACTGTTTTTT. The full variable domain, completed using reference TRBV16 and TRBJ1-4, is GEEVAQTPKHLVRGEGQKAKLYCAPIKGHSYVFWYQQVLKNEFKFLISFQNENVFDETGMPKERFSAKCLPNSPCSLEIQATKLEDSAVYFCASSQSPDPEKLFFGSGTQLSVL.

In this sample, this clone turned up a few times. V usage is TRBV28 and J usage is TRBJ1-4; 7 bases agree with TRBD1. The CDR3 extends over 14 amino acids. Germline V lookup: CDR1 MDHEN, CDR2 SYDVKM. The V and J ends lost 6 bases and 8 bases, in that order; junction bases with no gene match: 9. The CDR3 DNA sequence: TGTGCCAGCAGCTGGGACAGCGGAAGGGAAAAACTGTTTTTT. It codes for CASSWDSGREKLFF.

This CDR3 is CAWSYTDSYEQYF. Written as DNA, the CDR3 is TGTGCCTGGAGTTACACGGACAGCTACGAGCAGTACTTC. The chain recombines TRBV30 with TRBJ2-7, with D perhaps matching TRBD1 (6 bases). Trimming stripped 2 bases from V and 3 bases from J, with 11 bases between. CDR3 length: 13 amino acids. Germline lookup yields CDR1 GTSNPN and CDR2 SVGIG (reference sequence).

As DNA, the CDR3 is TGTGCCAGCAGGGGGCCCACCGGGGAGCTGTTTTTT. Translated: CASRGPTGELFF. The V and J genes are TRBV6-1 and TRBJ2-2; perhaps TRBD1 as D (5 bases). Germline CDR1 and CDR2: MNHNS and SASEGT. The CDR3 has 12 residues. With 6 bases removed from V and 4 bases from J, the gap between germline ends came to 6 bases.

The genes are TRBV15 and TRBJ2-7; D not certain. Trimming took 0 bases from V and 3 from J, leaving 6 bases between them. CDR3 length: 13 residues. Looked up from germline, CDR1 is LNHNV and CDR2 is YYDKDF (reference sequence). The CDR3 here is CATSRDLSYEQYF. The DNA for the CDR3 is TGTGCCACCAGCAGAGATCTGAGCTACGAGCAGTACTTC.

This chain joins TRBV25-1 and TRBJ2-6; D possibly corresponds to TRBD1 (6 bases). This CDR3 has 16 amino acids. Trimming left V 6 bases short and J 3 bases short, with 15 bases between. Germline V gives CDR1 MGHDK, CDR2 SYGVNS. The CDR3 DNA reads as TGTGCCAGCAGCCGACCAGGGGCGGGTGGGGCCAACGTCCTGACTTTC. It encodes CASSRPGAGGANVLTF.

The chain uses TRBV13 and TRBJ2-7; possibly TRBD1 for D (7 bases). V lost 1 base, J lost 4 bases, and 11 bases lay in between. Germline lookup yields CDR1 PRHDT and CDR2 FYEKMQ (reference sequence). This CDR3 has 14 amino acids. In nucleotides, the CDR3 is TGTGCCAGCAGCTTAGTGGCAGGGGGGTACGAGCAGTACTTC. It is translated as CASSLVAGGYEQYF.

The rearrangement uses TRBV4-1 and TRBJ1-5; possibly TRBD1 for D (5 bases). Germline assignment: CDR1 MGHRA and CDR2 YSYEKL. The CDR3 length is 16 residues. V lost 1 base, J lost 5 bases, and 15 bases lay in between. CDR3: CASSQGGREADQPQHF. CDR3 DNA sequence: TGCGCCAGCAGCCAAGGAGGCAGGGAGGCCGATCAGCCCCAGCATTTT.

V gene TRBV9 combines with J gene TRBJ2-7; TRBD2 might be the D (6 bases). This CDR3 spans 16 amino acids. Germline CDR1 reads SGDLS; CDR2 reads YYNGEE. Trimming left V 2 bases short and J 3 bases short, with 18 bases between. CDR3: CASSVEPRDLYYEQYF. CDR3 coding DNA: TGTGCCAGCAGCGTCGAACCCCGGGACTTATACTACGAGCAGTACTTC.

The J gene is TRBJ2-7, the V gene TRBV7-9, with TRBD2 identical over 8 bases. Unmatched junction bases numbered 3, after V lost 5 bases and J lost 0 bases. This CDR3 has 14 residues. Germline V CDR1 and CDR2: SEHNR, FQNEAQ (reference sequence). CDR3: CASSESGGSYEQYF. The CDR3 DNA reads as TGTGCCAGCAGCGAAAGCGGGGGCTCCTACGAGCAGTACTTC.

This clone was seen more than once but under ten times. The genes are TRBV25-1 and TRBJ1-2, with D hard to call. V was trimmed by 3 bases and J by 3 bases, leaving 8 bases between them. Germline assignment: CDR1 MGHDK and CDR2 SYGVNS. The CDR3 sequence is 13 residues long. CDR3 residues: CASSDRWDYGYTF. DNA for the CDR3: TGTGCCAGCAGTGACAGGTGGGACTATGGCTACACCTTC.

V is TRBV5-6 and J is TRBJ2-2; tentative D call: TRBD2 (6 bases). The germline V gene encodes CDR1 SGHDT and CDR2 YYEEEE. Trimming removed 2 bases at V and 3 bases at J, with 20 bases between. The CDR3 totals 18 residues. The CDR3 is CASSLGTRHIWDTGELFF. CDR3 coding DNA: TGTGCCAGCAGCTTAGGGACTCGTCACATCTGGGACACCGGGGAGCTGTTTTTT.

This rearrangement joins TRBV6-1 to TRBJ2-7, with a possible D match to TRBD1 (6 bases). V was shortened by 7 bases and J by 1 base, with 17 bases between the two germline ends. The CDR3 length is 15 residues. Germline CDR1 and CDR2: MNHNS and SASEGT. CDR3 bases: TGTGCCAGCAATAAGAACAGGGAACCATCCTACGAGCAGTACTTC. Protein product: CASNKNREPSYEQYF.

J is TRBJ1-4 and V is TRBV7-2; 9 nucleotides agree with TRBD1. Germline V CDR1 and CDR2: SGHTA, FQGNSA. The V segment lost 5 bases and the J segment 1 base; nucleotides outside the gene matches: 8. The CDR3 loop spans 17 amino acids. This CDR3 is CASSRDREIGTNEKLFF. As DNA, the CDR3 is TGTGCCAGCAGCCGGGACAGGGAGATTGGAACTAATGAAAAACTGTTTTTT.

The CDR3 nucleotides are TGTGCCAGCAGCCAAGGCGGCAATCAGCCCCAGCATTTT. Translation gives CASSQGGNQPQHF. This sequence joins TRBV14 and TRBJ1-5, with D unclear. The germline gives CDR1 SGHDN, CDR2 FVKESK. The CDR3 consists of 13 residues. The V gene lost 1 base and the J gene lost 2 bases, with 3 bases spanning the gap. The whole variable domain, remainder taken from reference TRBV14 and TRBJ1-5, is EAGVTQFPSHSVIEKGQTVTLRCDPISGHDNLYWYRRVMGKEIKFLLHFVKESKQDESGMPNNRFLAERTGGTYSTLKVQPAELEDSGVYFCASSQGGNQPQHFGDGTRLSIL.

This clone appeared a single time. The V call is TRBV29-1, the J call TRBJ1-2; TRBD1 agrees at 10 bases. The germline gives CDR1 SQVTM, CDR2 ANQGSEA. This CDR3 is built from 15 residues. The ends lost 4 bases at V and 2 bases at J; junction bases unmatched: 7. Written as DNA, the CDR3 is TGCAGCGTTGTTGGACAGGGGGATCCAAACTATGGCTACACCTTC. Encoded protein: CSVVGQGDPNYGYTF.

The rearrangement joins TRBV28 to TRBJ2-4; the D is unclear. The length of the CDR3 is 16 residues. V was clipped by 5 bases and J by 0 bases, with 14 bases between them. CDR1 is MDHEN, CDR2 SYDVKM, per germline. The CDR3 spells CASSAFSAVAKNIQYF. CDR3 bases: TGTGCCAGCAGTGCCTTTTCGGCGGTAGCCAAAAACATTCAGTACTTC. The full variable domain, its missing parts supplied by reference TRBV28 and TRBJ2-4, is DVKVTQSSRYLVKRTGEKVFLECVQDMDHENMFWYRQDPGLGLRLIYFSYDVKMKEKGDIPEGYSVSREKKERFSLILESASTNQTSMYLCASSAFSAVAKNIQYFGAGTRLSVL.

The CDR3 nucleotides are TGTGCCAGCAGCCTACCGACAGGGGGCAGGTACGAGCAGTACTTC. Translation gives CASSLPTGGRYEQYF. J is TRBJ2-7 and V is TRBV6-6, with TRBD1 identical over 10 bases. Germline V gene data show CDR1 as MNHNY and CDR2 as SVGAGI (reference sequence). The CDR3 is made up of 15 amino acids. The V and J ends lost 6 bases and 4 bases, in that order; junction bases with no gene match: 9.